A selection of T cell receptor beta chains follows, all from one sample in a study of human T cells and chemical hapten exposure. TCRdb itself ran the RACE reads through MiXCR, one entry per CDR3 protein. Here the sample spans about 69,000 distinct CDR3 sequences, about a tenth being singletons. The sample was whole blood, taken in connection with sensitization to the hapten diphenylcyclopropenone (DPC). Receptors originate from a woman in her forties or fifties with alopecia areata. Some clones in this sample may be carry-over from other donors' samples. CDR3s leave out the opening cysteine and the closing phenylalanine or tryptophan.

J gene: TRBJ1-5
V gene: TRBV18
CDR3 protein: ASSPLRENQPQH

J gene: TRBJ1-5
V gene: TRBV20-1
CDR3 protein: SASSGDRNQPQH

J gene: TRBJ2-1
V gene: TRBV3-1
CDR3 protein: ASNLAGNSYNEQF

J gene: TRBJ2-3
V gene: TRBV3-1
CDR3 protein: ASSRFTASGSRASTDTQY

J gene: TRBJ2-7
V gene: TRBV20-1
CDR3 protein: SACHGTGCSYEQY

J gene: TRBJ2-7
V gene: TRBV7-9
CDR3 protein: ASSLRTSGSLDSYEQY

J gene: TRBJ2-5
V gene: TRBV11-2
CDR3 protein: ASSLVQIAVQETQY

J gene: TRBJ2-7
V gene: TRBV14
CDR3 protein: ASSSLTSTYEQY

J gene: TRBJ2-2
V gene: TRBV9
CDR3 protein: ASSFAGGSNTGELF

J gene: TRBJ2-7
V gene: TRBV12-3/TRBV12-4
CDR3 protein: ASSRASERYEQY

J gene: TRBJ2-1
V gene: TRBV12-3/TRBV12-4
CDR3 protein: ASSLPGQQPQF

J gene: TRBJ1-1
V gene: TRBV29-1
CDR3 protein: SADTLNTEAF

J gene: TRBJ1-4
V gene: TRBV6-5
CDR3 protein: ASSSGLLNEKLF

J gene: TRBJ2-5
V gene: TRBV6-5
CDR3 protein: ASSYSAEDLETQY

J gene: TRBJ1-1
V gene: TRBV7-9
CDR3 protein: ASSGDRDFAEAF

J gene: TRBJ2-1
V gene: TRBV29-1
CDR3 protein: SAVIAGRPNNEQF

J gene: TRBJ1-6
V gene: TRBV3-1
CDR3 protein: ASSQGRRATSLH

J gene: TRBJ2-7
V gene: TRBV20-1
CDR3 protein: SATPGVSNEQY

J gene: TRBJ2-2
V gene: TRBV5-1
CDR3 protein: ASSRDSPNTGELF

J gene: TRBJ1-1
V gene: TRBV9
CDR3 protein: ASSALLGTEAF

J gene: TRBJ1-6
V gene: TRBV7-9
CDR3 protein: ASSQPWREGGNSPLH

J gene: TRBJ2-7
V gene: TRBV20-1
CDR3 protein: SASVSGGPGYEQY

J gene: TRBJ2-1
V gene: TRBV9
CDR3 protein: ASSVEGLAGGNEQF

J gene: TRBJ2-1
V gene: TRBV11-3
CDR3 protein: ASSRSLAGAYEQF

J gene: TRBJ1-1
V gene: TRBV25-1
CDR3 protein: ASIPQGSNTEAF

J gene: TRBJ2-1
V gene: TRBV19
CDR3 protein: ASSILAGGIDEQF

J gene: TRBJ1-5
V gene: TRBV5-1
CDR3 protein: ASSLEAGGGLQPQH

J gene: TRBJ2-3
V gene: TRBV7-8
CDR3 protein: ASSQTWTASTDTQY

J gene: TRBJ2-7
V gene: TRBV29-1
CDR3 protein: SVEGRYEQY